Sequencing of this T cell receptor (beta chain) was carried out in a study of shared clonotypes between healthy human individuals. CD45RO-negative, CCR7-selected cells formed the naive CD8 fraction, which excluded terminally differentiated effector memory CD45RA+ cells. There were no recent acute infections or vaccinations among the donors, who were healthy HIV-negative adults. The CDR3 contains 16 residues. V shed 5 bases, J shed 0 bases, and the junction held 10 bases outside the gene matches. Germline loops: CDR1 SEHNR, CDR2 FQNEAQ (reference sequence). The data were produced by immunoSEQ multiplex PCR, yet TCRdb's version contains in-frame clones alone and is incomplete. The sample has some 2.1 million clones, around 95% seen once.

The chain carries TRBV7-9 and TRBJ2-7; 7 nucleotides agree with TRBD1. The sample comprised naive CD8+ T cells from PBMCs. The sequence was obtained from a young man in good health. Some clones in this sample may be carry-over from other donors' samples. CDR3 residues: CASSQTTGIDSYEQYF. The DNA of the CDR3 is TGTGCCAGCAGCCAAACGACAGGGATCGACTCCTACGAGCAGTACTTC.